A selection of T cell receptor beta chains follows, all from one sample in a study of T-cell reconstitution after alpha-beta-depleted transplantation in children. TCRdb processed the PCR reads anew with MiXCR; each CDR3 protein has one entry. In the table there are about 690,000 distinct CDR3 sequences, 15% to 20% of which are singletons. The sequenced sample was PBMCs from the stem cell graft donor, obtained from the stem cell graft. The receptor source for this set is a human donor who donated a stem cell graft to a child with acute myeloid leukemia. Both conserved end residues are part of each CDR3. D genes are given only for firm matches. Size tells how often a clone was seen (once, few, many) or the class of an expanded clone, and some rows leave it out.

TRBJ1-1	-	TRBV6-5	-	TGTGCCAGCAGTTATCGGACACCGACCTACTCTGAAGCTTTCTTT	CASSYRTPTYSEAFF
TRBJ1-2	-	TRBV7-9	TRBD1	TGTGCCGGGCGACAGGGCGATTATGGCTACACCTTC	CAGRQGDYGYTF
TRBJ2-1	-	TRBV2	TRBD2	TGTGCCAGCAGTTTCGTAGCGGGGGAGCAGTTCTTC	CASSFVAGEQFF
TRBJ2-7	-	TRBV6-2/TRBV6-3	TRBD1	TGTGCCAGCACCAGGGACAGGGCCTACGAGCAGTACTTC	CASTRDRAYEQYF
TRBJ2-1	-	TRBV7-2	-	TGTGCCAGCAGCTTGACAGCGCGAGGGGTCAATGAGCAGTTCTTC	CASSLTARGVNEQFF
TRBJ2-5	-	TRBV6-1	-	TGTGCCAGCAGTCCCAGCGCCGGCCGAGAGACCCAGTACTTC	CASSPSAGRETQYF
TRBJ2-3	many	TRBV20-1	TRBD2	TGCAGTGCTCGAACATTGAGCGGGGCGCTGGTCACAGATACGCAGTATTTT	CSARTLSGALVTDTQYF
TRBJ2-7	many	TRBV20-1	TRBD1	TGCAGTGCGTACGGACAGGCCTACGAGCAGTACTTC	CSAYGQAYEQYF
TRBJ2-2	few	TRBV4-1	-	TGCGCCAGCAGCCGGGGACCCTTGGAGACCGGGGAGCTGTTTTTT	CASSRGPLETGELFF
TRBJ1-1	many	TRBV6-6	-	TGTGCCAGCAGAAGGGAGACTGAAGCTTTCTTT	CASRRETEAFF